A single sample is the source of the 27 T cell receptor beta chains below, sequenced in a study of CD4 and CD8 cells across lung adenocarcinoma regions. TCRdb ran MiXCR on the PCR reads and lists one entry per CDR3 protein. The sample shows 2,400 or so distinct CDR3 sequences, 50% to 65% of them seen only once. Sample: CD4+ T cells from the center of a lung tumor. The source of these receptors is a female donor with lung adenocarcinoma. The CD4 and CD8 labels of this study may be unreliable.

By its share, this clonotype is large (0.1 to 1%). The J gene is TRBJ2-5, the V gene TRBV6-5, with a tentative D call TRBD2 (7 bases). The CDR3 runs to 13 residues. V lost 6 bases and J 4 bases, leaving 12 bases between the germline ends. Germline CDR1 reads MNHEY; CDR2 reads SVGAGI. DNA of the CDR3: TGTGCCAGCAGGAGAGGGGGGGGAGAGACCCAGTACTTC. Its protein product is CASRRGGGETQYF.

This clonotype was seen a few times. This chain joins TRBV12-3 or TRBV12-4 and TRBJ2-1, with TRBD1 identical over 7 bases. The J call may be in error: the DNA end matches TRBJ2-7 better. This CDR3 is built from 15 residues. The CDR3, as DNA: TGTGCCAGCAGTACCAGACAGGGTAAGGGCTACGAGCAGTACTTC. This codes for CASSTRQGKGYEQYF.

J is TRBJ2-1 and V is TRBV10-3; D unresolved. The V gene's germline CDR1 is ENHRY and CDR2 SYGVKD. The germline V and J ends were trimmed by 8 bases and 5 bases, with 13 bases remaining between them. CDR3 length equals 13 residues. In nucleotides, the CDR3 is TGTGCCATCCGAGCGTCCACGGACAATGAGCAGTTCTTC. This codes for CAIRASTDNEQFF.

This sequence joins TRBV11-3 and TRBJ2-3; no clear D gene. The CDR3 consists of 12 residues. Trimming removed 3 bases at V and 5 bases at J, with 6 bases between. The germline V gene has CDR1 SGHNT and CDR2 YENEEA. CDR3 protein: CASSLNGDTQYF. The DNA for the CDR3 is TGTGCCAGCAGCTTGAACGGAGATACGCAGTATTTT.

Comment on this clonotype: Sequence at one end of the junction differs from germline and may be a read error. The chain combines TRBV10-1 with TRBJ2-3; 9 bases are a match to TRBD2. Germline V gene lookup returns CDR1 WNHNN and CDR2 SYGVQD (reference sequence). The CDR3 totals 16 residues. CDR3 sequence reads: CASRGSGSGGTETQYF. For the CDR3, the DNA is TGCGCCAGCAGGGGATCTGGTAGCGGGGGCACAGAGACGCAGTATTTT.

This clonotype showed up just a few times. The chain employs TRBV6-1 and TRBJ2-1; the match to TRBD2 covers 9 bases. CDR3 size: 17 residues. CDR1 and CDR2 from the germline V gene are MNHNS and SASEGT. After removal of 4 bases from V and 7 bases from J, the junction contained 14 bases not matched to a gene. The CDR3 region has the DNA TGTGCCAGCAGTGCCGAAATTGCGGGAGGGCCTGGTAATGAGCAGTTCTTC. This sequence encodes CASSAEIAGGPGNEQFF.

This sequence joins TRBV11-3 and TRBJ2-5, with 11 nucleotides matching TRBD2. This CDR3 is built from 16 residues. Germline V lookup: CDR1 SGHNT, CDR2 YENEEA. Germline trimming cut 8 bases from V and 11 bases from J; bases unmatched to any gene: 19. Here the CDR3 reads CASSIWVSGRADEQYF. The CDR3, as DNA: TGTGCCAGCTCAATCTGGGTTAGCGGGAGGGCCGATGAGCAGTACTTC.

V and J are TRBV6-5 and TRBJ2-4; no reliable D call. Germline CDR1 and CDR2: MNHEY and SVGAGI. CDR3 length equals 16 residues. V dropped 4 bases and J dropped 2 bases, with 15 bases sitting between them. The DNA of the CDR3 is TGTGCCAGCAGTTTTGGAAGGCAGTGGACCAAAAACATTCAGTACTTC. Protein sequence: CASSFGRQWTKNIQYF.

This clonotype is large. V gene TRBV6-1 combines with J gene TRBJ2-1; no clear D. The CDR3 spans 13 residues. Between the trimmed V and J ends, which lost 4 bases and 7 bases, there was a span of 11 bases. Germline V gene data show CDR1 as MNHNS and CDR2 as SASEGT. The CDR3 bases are TGTGCCAGCAGTGGTCTGAACGTAAATGAGCAGTTCTTC. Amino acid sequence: CASSGLNVNEQFF.

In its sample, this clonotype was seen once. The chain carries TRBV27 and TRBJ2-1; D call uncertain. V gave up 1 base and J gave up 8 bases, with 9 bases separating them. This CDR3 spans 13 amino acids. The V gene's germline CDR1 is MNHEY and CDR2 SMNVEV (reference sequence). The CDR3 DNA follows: TGTGCCAGCAGTTTATTTGGCGCAGATGAGCAGTTCTTC. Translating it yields CASSLFGADEQFF.

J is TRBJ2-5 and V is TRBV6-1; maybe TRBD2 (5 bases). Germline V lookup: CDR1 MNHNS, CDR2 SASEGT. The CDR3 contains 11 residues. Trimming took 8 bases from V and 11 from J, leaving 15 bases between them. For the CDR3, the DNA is TGTGCCAGCTCGAGGGTAAATGAGCAGTACTTC. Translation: CASSRVNEQYF.

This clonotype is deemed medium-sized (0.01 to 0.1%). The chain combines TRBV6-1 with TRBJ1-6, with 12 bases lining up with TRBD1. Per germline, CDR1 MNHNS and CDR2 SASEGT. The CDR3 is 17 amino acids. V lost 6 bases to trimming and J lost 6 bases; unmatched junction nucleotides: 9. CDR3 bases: TGTGCCAGCAGGGCCCTAGGGACAGGGGGCTTTAATTCACCCCTCCACTTT. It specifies CASRALGTGGFNSPLHF.

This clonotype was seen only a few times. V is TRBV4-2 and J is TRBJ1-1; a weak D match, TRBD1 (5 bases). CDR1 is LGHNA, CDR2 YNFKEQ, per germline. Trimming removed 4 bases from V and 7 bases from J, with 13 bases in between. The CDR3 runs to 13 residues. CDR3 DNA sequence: TGTGCCAGCAGCCGAGGTTTGACAGATGAAGCTTTCTTT. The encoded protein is CASSRGLTDEAFF.

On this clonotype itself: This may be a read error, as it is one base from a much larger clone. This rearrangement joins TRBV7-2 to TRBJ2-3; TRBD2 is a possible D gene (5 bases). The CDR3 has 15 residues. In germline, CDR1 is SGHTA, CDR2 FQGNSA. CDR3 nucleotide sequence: TGTGCCAGCAGCTCTAGCCTCCTTACCACAGATATGCAGTATTTT. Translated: CASSSSLLTTDMQYF.

The CDR3 region is CASSSWGVATNEKLFF. Written as DNA, the CDR3 is TGTGCCAGCAGCTCTTGGGGGGTTGCAACTAATGAAAAACTGTTTTTT. The chain uses TRBV7-2 and TRBJ1-4; D is perhaps TRBD1 (5 bases). V was clipped by 4 bases and J by 0 bases, with 12 bases between them. In germline, CDR1 is SGHTA, CDR2 FQGNSA. The CDR3 consists of 16 residues.

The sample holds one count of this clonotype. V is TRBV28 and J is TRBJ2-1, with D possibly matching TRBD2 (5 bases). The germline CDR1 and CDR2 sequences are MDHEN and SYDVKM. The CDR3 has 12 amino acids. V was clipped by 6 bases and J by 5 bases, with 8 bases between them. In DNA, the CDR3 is TGTGCCAGCAGGGACTTCAACAATGAGCAGTTCTTC. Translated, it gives CASRDFNNEQFF.

CDR3 sequence: CASSHSGIGTDTQYF. Here the CDR3 DNA reads TGCGCCAGCAGTCATAGCGGGATTGGAACAGATACGCAGTATTTT. V usage is TRBV4-1 and J usage is TRBJ2-3; 8 bases map to TRBD2. There are 15 residues in the CDR3. J lost 3 bases, V lost 6 bases, and 8 bases had no gene match. CDR1 is MGHRA, CDR2 YSYEKL, per germline.

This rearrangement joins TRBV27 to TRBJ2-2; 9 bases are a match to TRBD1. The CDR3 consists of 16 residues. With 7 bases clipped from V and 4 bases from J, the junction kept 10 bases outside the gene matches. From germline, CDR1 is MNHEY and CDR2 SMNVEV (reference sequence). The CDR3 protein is CASNTFGTGITGELFF. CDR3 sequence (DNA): TGTGCCAGCAATACTTTTGGGACAGGGATCACCGGGGAGCTGTTTTTT.

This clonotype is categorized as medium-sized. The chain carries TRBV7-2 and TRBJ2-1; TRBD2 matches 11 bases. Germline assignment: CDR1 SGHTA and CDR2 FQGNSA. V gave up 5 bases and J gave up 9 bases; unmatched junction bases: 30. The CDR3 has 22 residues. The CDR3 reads CASSPWRPRTLAGGPGLGEQFF. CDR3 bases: TGTGCCAGCAGCCCTTGGCGCCCCCGTACCTTAGCGGGAGGGCCGGGGTTAGGTGAGCAGTTCTTC.

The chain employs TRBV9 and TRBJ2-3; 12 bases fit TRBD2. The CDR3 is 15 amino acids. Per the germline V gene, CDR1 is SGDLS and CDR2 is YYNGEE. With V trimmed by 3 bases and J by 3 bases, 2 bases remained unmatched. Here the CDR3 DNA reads TGTGCCAGCAGCGCGACTAGCGGGGGAACAGATACGCAGTATTTT. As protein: CASSATSGGTDTQYF. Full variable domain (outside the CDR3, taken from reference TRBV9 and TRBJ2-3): DSGVTQTPKHLITATGQRVTLRCSPRSGDLSVYWYQQSLDQGLQFLIQYYNGEERAKGNILERFSAQQFPDLHSELNLSSLELGDSALYFCASSATSGGTDTQYFGPGTRLTVL.

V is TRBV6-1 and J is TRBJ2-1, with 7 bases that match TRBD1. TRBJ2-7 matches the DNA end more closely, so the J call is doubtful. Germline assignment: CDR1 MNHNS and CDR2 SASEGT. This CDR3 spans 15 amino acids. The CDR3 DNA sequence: TGTGCCAGCAGTGAAGAGGGGACAGCGCCTTACGAGCAGTACTTC. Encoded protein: CASSEEGTAPYEQYF.

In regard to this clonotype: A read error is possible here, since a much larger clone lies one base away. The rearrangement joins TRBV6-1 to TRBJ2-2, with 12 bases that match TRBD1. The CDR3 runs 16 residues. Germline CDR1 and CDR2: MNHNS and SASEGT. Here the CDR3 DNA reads TGTGCCAGCAGTGAATCACCGGGACAGGGGGCCGGGGAGCTGTATTTT. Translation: CASSESPGQGAGELYF.

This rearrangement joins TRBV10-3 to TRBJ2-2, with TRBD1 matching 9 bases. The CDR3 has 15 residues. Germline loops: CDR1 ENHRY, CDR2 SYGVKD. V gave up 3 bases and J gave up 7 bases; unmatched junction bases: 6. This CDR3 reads CAISEGTGRGGELFF. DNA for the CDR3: TGTGCCATCAGTGAAGGGACAGGGAGAGGCGGGGAGCTGTTTTTT.

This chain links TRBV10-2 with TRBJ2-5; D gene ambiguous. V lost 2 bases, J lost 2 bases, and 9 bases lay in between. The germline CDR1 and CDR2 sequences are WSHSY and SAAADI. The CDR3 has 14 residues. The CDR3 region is CASSERSEQETQYF. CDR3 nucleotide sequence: TGCGCCAGCAGTGAGCGGTCAGAACAAGAGACCCAGTACTTC.

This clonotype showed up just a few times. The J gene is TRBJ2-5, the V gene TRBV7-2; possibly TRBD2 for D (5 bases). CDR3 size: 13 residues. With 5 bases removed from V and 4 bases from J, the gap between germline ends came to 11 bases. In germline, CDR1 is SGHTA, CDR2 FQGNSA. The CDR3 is CASSRDVGETQYF. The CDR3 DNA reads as TGTGCCAGCAGCCGGGATGTGGGAGAGACCCAGTACTTC.

The CDR3 coding sequence is TGTGCCAGCAGTGAAGGGGTAGCGGGAGGCCAAGAGACCCAGTTCTTC. Translation gives CASSEGVAGGQETQFF. The chain couples TRBV6-1 to TRBJ2-1, with 10 bases matching TRBD2. Trimming cost V 1 base and J 13 bases; bases outside gene matches: 13. Germline V gives CDR1 MNHNS, CDR2 SASEGT. This CDR3 is 16 amino acids long.

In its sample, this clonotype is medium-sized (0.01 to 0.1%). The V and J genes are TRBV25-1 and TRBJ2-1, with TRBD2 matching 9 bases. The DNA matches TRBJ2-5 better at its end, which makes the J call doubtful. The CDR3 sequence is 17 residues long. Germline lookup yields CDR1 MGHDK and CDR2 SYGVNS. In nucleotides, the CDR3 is TGTGCCAGCAGTGAATGGGGGGGCGGGAGGGCCGTGGAGACCCAGTACTTC. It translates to CASSEWGGGRAVETQYF.